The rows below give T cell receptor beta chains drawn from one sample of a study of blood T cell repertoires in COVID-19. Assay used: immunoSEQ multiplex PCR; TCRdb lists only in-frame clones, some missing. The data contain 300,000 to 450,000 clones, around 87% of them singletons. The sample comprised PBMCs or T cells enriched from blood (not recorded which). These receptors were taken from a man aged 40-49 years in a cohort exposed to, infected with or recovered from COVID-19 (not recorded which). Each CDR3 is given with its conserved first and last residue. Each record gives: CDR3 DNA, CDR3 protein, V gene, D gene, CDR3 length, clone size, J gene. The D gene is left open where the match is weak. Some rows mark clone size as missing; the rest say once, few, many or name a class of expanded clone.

TGTGCCTGGAGTGGTGGGGCGAACACAGATACGCAGTATTTT,CAWSGGANTDTQYF,TRBV30,NA,14,NA,TRBJ2-3
TGTGCCAGCTCACGGGCAGATAATTCACCCCTCCACTTT,CASSRADNSPLHF,TRBV18,NA,13,NA,TRBJ1-6
TGCGCCAGCAGCTTGGAGCGGGGGGCAGATGGCTACACCTTC,CASSLERGADGYTF,TRBV5-1,NA,14,NA,TRBJ1-2
TGTGCCAGCAGTTCAGGGGTGGGGAATGAAAAACTGTTTTTT,CASSSGVGNEKLFF,TRBV27,NA,14,NA,TRBJ1-4
TGCAGTGCTAGTGCCGGGGGGGAAGCTTTCTTT,CSASAGGEAFF,TRBV20-1,NA,11,NA,TRBJ1-1
TGTGCCATACGGGGACAGACCACTGAAGCTTTCTTT,CAIRGQTTEAFF,TRBV6-5,TRBD1,12,NA,TRBJ1-1
TGTGCCAGCAGCTTAGCACAGGGTCTGGAGCAGTTCTTC,CASSLAQGLEQFF,TRBV7-6,NA,13,NA,TRBJ2-1
TGTGCCAGCAGCCAATTCAGGGGAACAGATACGCAGTATTTT,CASSQFRGTDTQYF,TRBV16,NA,14,NA,TRBJ2-3
TGTGCCAGCAGCTTATCACAGGGGCGGACCTACAATGAGCAGTTCTTC,CASSLSQGRTYNEQFF,TRBV11-2,TRBD1,16,NA,TRBJ2-1
TGCGCCAGCAGCCAAGCAGGGGTTGGCACTGAAGCTTTCTTT,CASSQAGVGTEAFF,TRBV4-1,NA,14,NA,TRBJ1-1
TGTGCCAGCAGCCCATCCACAGACAGGGGGAGGGAGAACACTGAAGCTTTCTTT,CASSPSTDRGRENTEAFF,TRBV28,TRBD1,18,NA,TRBJ1-1
TGCGCCAGCAGCCTGCCGGGACAGGTCCGCATCAATGAGCAGTTCTTC,CASSLPGQVRINEQFF,TRBV5-1,TRBD1,16,NA,TRBJ2-1
TGCGCCAGCAGCTTCGACATGGCAACTAATGAAAAACTGTTTTTT,CASSFDMATNEKLFF,TRBV5-1,NA,15,NA,TRBJ1-4
TGTGCCAGCTTCGACGTGTCAGCGGGATTCCACGAGCAGTACTTC,CASFDVSAGFHEQYF,TRBV6-5,TRBD2,15,NA,TRBJ2-7
TGTGCCAGCAGCCCCCGGGACAGGGGAAACACCATATATTTT,CASSPRDRGNTIYF,TRBV3-1/TRBV3-2,TRBD1,14,NA,TRBJ1-3
TGTGCCAGCAGCCCCCGGGACATCTACGAGCAGTACTTC,CASSPRDIYEQYF,TRBV11-2,NA,13,once,TRBJ2-7
TGTGCCAGTAGTATAACCGGGACTAGCGGGAGAATCTACGAGCAGTACTTC,CASSITGTSGRIYEQYF,TRBV19,TRBD2,17,NA,TRBJ2-7
TGTGCCTGGGGTACGACCGGGACTAGCGGGAGTCAGTACTTC,CAWGTTGTSGSQYF,TRBV30,TRBD2,14,NA,TRBJ2-7
TGTGCCAGCAGTGACCGGGACTACGGGAATACGCAGTATTTT,CASSDRDYGNTQYF,TRBV25-1,TRBD2,14,NA,TRBJ2-3
TGTGCCAGCACCTCTAGCCGGGACACTGAAGCTTTCTTT,CASTSSRDTEAFF,TRBV2,NA,13,NA,TRBJ1-1
TGTGCCATCAGTGAACGGGAGAGCTCCTACAATGAGCAGTTCTTC,CAISERESSYNEQFF,TRBV10-3,NA,15,NA,TRBJ2-1
TGTGCCAGCAGTGAACAGGGGGCCGGTTGGGGTGAAAAACTGTTTTTT,CASSEQGAGWGEKLFF,TRBV6-1,TRBD1,16,NA,TRBJ1-4
TGTGCCAGCAGCTTCTCGACAGGGACGAACACTGAAGCTTTCTTT,CASSFSTGTNTEAFF,TRBV7-8,TRBD1,15,NA,TRBJ1-1
TGTGCCAGCAGCCAGACAGGGCCCACTGAAGCTTTCTTT,CASSQTGPTEAFF,TRBV7-9,TRBD1,13,NA,TRBJ1-1
TGTGCCAGCAGCTTAGTTCGGGGGGGCGGTGCCGAGCAGTACTTC,CASSLVRGGGAEQYF,TRBV7-9,TRBD2,15,NA,TRBJ2-7
TGTGCCAGCAGTTTAGGGGGCGGAGGGAACACTGAAGCTTTCTTT,CASSLGGGGNTEAFF,TRBV28,NA,15,NA,TRBJ1-1
TGCGCCAGCAGGGACAGGGGGACTGAAGCTTTCTTT,CASRDRGTEAFF,TRBV5-1,TRBD1,12,once,TRBJ1-1
TGTGCCAGCAGTCCTAGCACAGATACGCAGTATTTT,CASSPSTDTQYF,TRBV3-1/TRBV3-2,NA,12,NA,TRBJ2-3
TGCGCCAGCAGCCACCGGGACTTAACCTACGAGCAGTACTTC,CASSHRDLTYEQYF,TRBV4-1,NA,14,NA,TRBJ2-7
TGTGCCACTGGGGACAGCATTTATAGCAATCAGCCCCAGCATTTT,CATGDSIYSNQPQHF,TRBV6-1,TRBD1,15,few,TRBJ1-5
TGTGCCACCGCCGACCGGCTAGCTGGCAATGAGCAGTTCTTC,CATADRLAGNEQFF,TRBV24-1,NA,14,NA,TRBJ2-1
TGTGCCAGCAGCCATGAGTTAGCGGGAGGGTACAATGAGCAGTTCTTC,CASSHELAGGYNEQFF,TRBV3-1/TRBV3-2,TRBD2,16,NA,TRBJ2-1
TGTGCCAGCAGATTCACCCAGAGGGTTTCACCCCTCCACTTT,CASRFTQRVSPLHF,TRBV6-5,NA,14,NA,TRBJ1-6
TGTGCCAGCAGCCGAACTTTGACAGAATTCTATGGCTACACCTTC,CASSRTLTEFYGYTF,TRBV9,NA,15,NA,TRBJ1-2
TGTGCCAGCAGCCCGGGGACAGGGAGCAACTATGGCTACACCTTC,CASSPGTGSNYGYTF,TRBV7-8,TRBD1,15,NA,TRBJ1-2
TGCGCCAGCAGCTTGGAACCCAGCGGGGCGAACAATGAGCAGTTCTTC,CASSLEPSGANNEQFF,TRBV5-1,TRBD2,16,NA,TRBJ2-1
TGTGCCAGCAGCTTAGCCGGGGAGCTGTTTTTT,CASSLAGELFF,TRBV6-5,NA,11,NA,TRBJ2-2
TGTGCCAGCAGCTTCGTAGCGGGAAGCACAGATACGCAGTATTTT,CASSFVAGSTDTQYF,TRBV7-2,TRBD2,15,once,TRBJ2-3
TGCAGCGTCGGAGGCCCCCCAAGCACCGGGGAGCTGTTTTTT,CSVGGPPSTGELFF,TRBV29-1,NA,14,NA,TRBJ2-2
TGTGCCAGCTCACCACCGAGTCCCCGGGCCGGGGCTAATGAAAAACTGTTTTTT,CASSPPSPRAGANEKLFF,TRBV18,NA,18,NA,TRBJ1-4
TGTGCCAGCAGTGTCCAATCGACAGCGAACACTGAAGCTTTCTTT,CASSVQSTANTEAFF,TRBV27,NA,15,NA,TRBJ1-1
TGTGCCAGTAGTATGAACAACCCCTACGAGCAGTACTTC,CASSMNNPYEQYF,TRBV19,NA,13,NA,TRBJ2-7
TGTGCCAGCAGCCAAGATTACGGACTAGACTATGGCTACACCTTC,CASSQDYGLDYGYTF,TRBV4-2,NA,15,NA,TRBJ1-2
TGTGCCAGTTCTCGGGGACAGGGTACTATCGGCGAGCAGTACTTC,CASSRGQGTIGEQYF,TRBV19,TRBD1,15,NA,TRBJ2-7
TGTGCCAGTAGTATCGACTATGGCTACACCTTC,CASSIDYGYTF,TRBV19,NA,11,NA,TRBJ1-2
TGTGCCAGCAGCCGATACTATCCTCCCTACGAGCAGTACTTC,CASSRYYPPYEQYF,TRBV5-4,NA,14,NA,TRBJ2-7
TGTGCCAGCAGTAGCGCCTACGAGCAGTACTTC,CASSSAYEQYF,TRBV28,NA,11,NA,TRBJ2-7
TGTGCCAGCTCACCAGGGGGCGGTAGCAATCAGCCCCAGCATTTT,CASSPGGGSNQPQHF,TRBV18,NA,15,few,TRBJ1-5
TGTGCCAGCAGCCCAACGGGCGGTAGCGGGAGCTACGAGCAGTACTTC,CASSPTGGSGSYEQYF,TRBV7-9,TRBD2,16,NA,TRBJ2-7
TGTGCTAGTGGTTTGGTACAGAAGTGGGAGAGGACCGGGGAGCTGTTTTTT,CASGLVQKWERTGELFF,TRBV12-5,NA,17,once,TRBJ2-2
TGTGCCAGCAGACGTTTGACAACTAACTATGGCTACACCTTC,CASRRLTTNYGYTF,TRBV28,NA,14,NA,TRBJ1-2
TGCGCCAGCAGCCAAGGGTTAGGGGGCGAATTGGAGCAGTTCTTC,CASSQGLGGELEQFF,TRBV4-1,TRBD1,15,NA,TRBJ2-1
TGCGCCAGCAGCTTGGGAAGGACTAGCGGGAGGGGGATCGACGGGGAGCTGTTTTTT,CASSLGRTSGRGIDGELFF,TRBV5-1,TRBD2,19,NA,TRBJ2-2
TGCGCCAGCAGCATCGGGACTAGCATCCAAGAGACCCAGTACTTC,CASSIGTSIQETQYF,TRBV5-1,TRBD2,15,NA,TRBJ2-5